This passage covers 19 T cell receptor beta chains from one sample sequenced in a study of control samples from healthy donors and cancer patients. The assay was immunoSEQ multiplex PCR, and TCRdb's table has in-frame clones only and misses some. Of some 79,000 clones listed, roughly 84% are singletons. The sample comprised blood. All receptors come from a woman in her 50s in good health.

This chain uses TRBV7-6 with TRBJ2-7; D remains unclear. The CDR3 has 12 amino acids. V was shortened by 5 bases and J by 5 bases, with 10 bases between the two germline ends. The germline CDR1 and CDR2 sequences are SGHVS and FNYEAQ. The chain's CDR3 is CASSPAGNEQYF. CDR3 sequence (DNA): TGTGCCAGCAGCCCAGCAGGTAACGAGCAGTACTTC.

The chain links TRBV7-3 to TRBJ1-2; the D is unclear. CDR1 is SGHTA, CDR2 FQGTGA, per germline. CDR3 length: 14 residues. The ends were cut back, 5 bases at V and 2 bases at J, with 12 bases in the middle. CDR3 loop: CASSLNTENYGYTF. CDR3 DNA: TGTGCCAGCAGCCTAAATACAGAGAACTATGGCTACACCTTC. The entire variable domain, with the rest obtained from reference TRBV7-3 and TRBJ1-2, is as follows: GAGVSQTPSNKVTEKGKYVELRCDPISGHTALYWYRQSLGQGPEFLIYFQGTGAADDSGLPNDRFFAVRPEGSVSTLKIQRTERGDSAVYLCASSLNTENYGYTFGSGTRLTVV.

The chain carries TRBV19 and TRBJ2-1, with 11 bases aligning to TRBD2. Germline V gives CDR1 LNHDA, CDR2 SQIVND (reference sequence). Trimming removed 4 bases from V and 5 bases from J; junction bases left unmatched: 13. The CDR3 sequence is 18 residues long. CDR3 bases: TGTGCCAGTAGTACCACTCAAGTAGCGGGAGGGACTAACAATGAGCAGTTCTTC. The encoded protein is CASSTTQVAGGTNNEQFF.

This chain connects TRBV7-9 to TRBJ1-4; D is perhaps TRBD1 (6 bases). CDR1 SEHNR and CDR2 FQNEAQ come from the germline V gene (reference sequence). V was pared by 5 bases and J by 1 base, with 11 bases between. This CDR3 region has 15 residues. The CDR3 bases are TGTGCCAGCAGCGGGGGCTATTTAACTAATGAAAAACTGTTTTTT. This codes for CASSGGYLTNEKLFF. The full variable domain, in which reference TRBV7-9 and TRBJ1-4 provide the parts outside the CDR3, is DTGVSQNPRHKITKRGQNVTFRCDPISEHNRLYWYRQTLGQGPEFLTYFQNEAQLEKSRLLSDRFSAERPKGSFSTLEIQRTEQGDSAMYLCASSGGYLTNEKLFFGSGTQLSVL.

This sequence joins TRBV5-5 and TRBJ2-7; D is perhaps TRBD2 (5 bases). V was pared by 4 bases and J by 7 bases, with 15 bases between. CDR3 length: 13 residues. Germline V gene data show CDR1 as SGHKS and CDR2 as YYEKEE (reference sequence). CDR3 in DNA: TGTGCCAGCAGCCTCAAAGGGTCGGGGGAGCAGTACTTC. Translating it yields CASSLKGSGEQYF.

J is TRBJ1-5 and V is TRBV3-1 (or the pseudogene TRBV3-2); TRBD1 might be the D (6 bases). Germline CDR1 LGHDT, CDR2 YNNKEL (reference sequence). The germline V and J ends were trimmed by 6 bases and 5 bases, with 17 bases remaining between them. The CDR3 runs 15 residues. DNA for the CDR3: TGTGCCAGCAGTCGGGACGGACAGCGACATCAGCCCCAGCATTTT. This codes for CASSRDGQRHQPQHF.

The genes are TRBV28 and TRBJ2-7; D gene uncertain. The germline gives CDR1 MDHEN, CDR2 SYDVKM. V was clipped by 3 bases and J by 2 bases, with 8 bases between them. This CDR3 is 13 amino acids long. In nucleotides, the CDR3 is TGTGCCAGCAGTTTTGGCTACGCCTACGAGCAGTACTTC. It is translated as CASSFGYAYEQYF. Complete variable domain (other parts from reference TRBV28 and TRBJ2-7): DVKVTQSSRYLVKRTGEKVFLECVQDMDHENMFWYRQDPGLGLRLIYFSYDVKMKEKGDIPEGYSVSREKKERFSLILESASTNQTSMYLCASSFGYAYEQYFGPGTRLTVT.

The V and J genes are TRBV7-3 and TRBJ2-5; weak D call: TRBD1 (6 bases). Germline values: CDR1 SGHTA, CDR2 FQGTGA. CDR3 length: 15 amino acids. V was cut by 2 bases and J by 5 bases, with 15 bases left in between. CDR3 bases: TGTGCCAGCAGCTTAGGGCAGGGGACCCGGGAGACCCAGTACTTC. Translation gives CASSLGQGTRETQYF.

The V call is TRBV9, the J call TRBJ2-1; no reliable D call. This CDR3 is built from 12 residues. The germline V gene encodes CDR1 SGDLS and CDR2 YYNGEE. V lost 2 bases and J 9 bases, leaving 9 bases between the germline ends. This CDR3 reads CASSVSFAEQFF. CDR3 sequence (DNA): TGTGCCAGCAGCGTCTCCTTCGCTGAGCAGTTCTTC. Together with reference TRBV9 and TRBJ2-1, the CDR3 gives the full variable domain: DSGVTQTPKHLITATGQRVTLRCSPRSGDLSVYWYQQSLDQGLQFLIQYYNGEERAKGNILERFSAQQFPDLHSELNLSSLELGDSALYFCASSVSFAEQFFGPGTRLTVL.

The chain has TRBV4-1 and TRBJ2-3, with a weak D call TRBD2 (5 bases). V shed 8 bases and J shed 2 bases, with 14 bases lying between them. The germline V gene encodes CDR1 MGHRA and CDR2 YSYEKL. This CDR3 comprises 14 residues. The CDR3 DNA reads TGCGCCAGCGCCATTGTTAGCGCCACAGATACGCAGTATTTT. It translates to CASAIVSATDTQYF.

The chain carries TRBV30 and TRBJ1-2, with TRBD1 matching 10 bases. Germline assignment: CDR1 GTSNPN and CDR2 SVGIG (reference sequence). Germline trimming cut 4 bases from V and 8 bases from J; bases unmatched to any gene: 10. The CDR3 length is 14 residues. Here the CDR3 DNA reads TGTGCCTGGAAGGGGCAGGGACAGGGGTCGGGCTACACCTTC. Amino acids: CAWKGQGQGSGYTF.

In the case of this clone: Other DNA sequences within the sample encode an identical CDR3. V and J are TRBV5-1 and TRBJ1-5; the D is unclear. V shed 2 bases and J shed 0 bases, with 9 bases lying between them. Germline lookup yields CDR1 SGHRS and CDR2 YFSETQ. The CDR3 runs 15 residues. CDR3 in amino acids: CASSFRGGSNQPQHF. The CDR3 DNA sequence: TGCGCCAGCAGCTTCCGGGGAGGTAGCAATCAGCCCCAGCATTTT.

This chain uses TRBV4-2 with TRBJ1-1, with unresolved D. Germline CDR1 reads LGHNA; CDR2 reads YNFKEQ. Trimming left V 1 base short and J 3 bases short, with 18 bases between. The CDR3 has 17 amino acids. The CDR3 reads CASSQVGRQVGDTEAFF. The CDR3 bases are TGTGCCAGCAGCCAAGTTGGAAGACAAGTAGGAGACACTGAAGCTTTCTTT.

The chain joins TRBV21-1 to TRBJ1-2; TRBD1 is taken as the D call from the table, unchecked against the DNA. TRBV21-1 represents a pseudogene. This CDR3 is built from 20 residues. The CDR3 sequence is CASSKKVSGTGGFVRYGYTF. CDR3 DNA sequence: TGTGCCAGCAGCAAAAAGGTAAGTGGGACAGGGGGTTTCGTGCGCTATGGCTACACCTTC.

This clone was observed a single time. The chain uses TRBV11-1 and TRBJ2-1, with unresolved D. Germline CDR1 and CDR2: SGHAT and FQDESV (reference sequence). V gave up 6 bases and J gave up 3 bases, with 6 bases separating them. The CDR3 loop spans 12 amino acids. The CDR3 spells CASSQDYNEQFF. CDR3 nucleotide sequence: TGTGCCAGCAGTCAAGACTACAATGAGCAGTTCTTC. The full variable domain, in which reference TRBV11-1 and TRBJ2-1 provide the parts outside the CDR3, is EAEVAQSPRYKITEKSQAVAFWCDPISGHATLYWYRQILGQGPELLVQFQDESVVDDSQLPKDRFSAERLKGVDSTLKIQPAELGDSAMYLCASSQDYNEQFFGPGTRLTVL.

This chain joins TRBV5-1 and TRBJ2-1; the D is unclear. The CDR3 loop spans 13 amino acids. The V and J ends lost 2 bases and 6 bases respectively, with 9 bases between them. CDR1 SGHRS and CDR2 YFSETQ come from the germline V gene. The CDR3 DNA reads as TGCGCCAGCAGCTTCGAGGCCACCAATGAGCAGTTCTTC. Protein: CASSFEATNEQFF.

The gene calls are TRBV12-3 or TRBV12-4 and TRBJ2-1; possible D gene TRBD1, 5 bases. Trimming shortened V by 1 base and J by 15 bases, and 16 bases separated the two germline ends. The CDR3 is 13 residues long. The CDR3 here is CASSLDRGRTGFF. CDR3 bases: TGTGCCAGCAGTTTAGATAGGGGCCGAACGGGGTTCTTC.

The CDR3 spells CASSLAVARSSLENTEAFF. The CDR3 coding sequence is TGCGCCAGCAGCTTGGCCGTAGCCAGGTCATCTTTGGAAAACACTGAAGCTTTCTTT. The chain uses TRBV5-1 and TRBJ1-1; no clear D. The CDR3 extends over 19 amino acids. V lost 0 bases to trimming and J lost 2 bases, with 23 bases between them. Germline loops: CDR1 SGHRS, CDR2 YFSETQ.

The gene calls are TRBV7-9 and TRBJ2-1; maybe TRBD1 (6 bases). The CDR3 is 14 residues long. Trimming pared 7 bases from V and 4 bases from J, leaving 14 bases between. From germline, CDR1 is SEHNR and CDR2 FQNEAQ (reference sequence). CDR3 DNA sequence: TGTGCCAGCACCGACAGGTCCTCTTACAATGAGCAGTTCTTC. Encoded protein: CASTDRSSYNEQFF.